These 16 T cell receptor beta chains were sequenced from one sample in a study of blood T cell repertoires in COVID-19. The method was immunoSEQ multiplex PCR; TCRdb's version includes in-frame clones alone and lacks a portion of them. The table shows about 50,000 clones, with about 90% occurring only once. The material sequenced was peripheral blood. All receptors come from a human donor in a cohort sampled during active COVID-19.

The chain has TRBV28 and TRBJ2-5; TRBD1 agrees at 7 bases. The V segment lost 5 bases and the J segment 0 bases; nucleotides outside the gene matches: 6. The germline gives CDR1 MDHEN, CDR2 SYDVKM. The CDR3 runs 15 residues. The CDR3 region has the DNA TGTGCCAGCAGTGGCCGGGACAGCCACCAAGAGACCCAGTACTTC. Encoded protein: CASSGRDSHQETQYF. Supplemented by reference TRBV28 and TRBJ2-5, the full variable domain reads DVKVTQSSRYLVKRTGEKVFLECVQDMDHENMFWYRQDPGLGLRLIYFSYDVKMKEKGDIPEGYSVSREKKERFSLILESASTNQTSMYLCASSGRDSHQETQYFGPGTRLLVL.

The rearrangement uses TRBV28 and TRBJ2-3; D not certain. The CDR3 contains 13 residues. CDR1 is MDHEN and CDR2 is SYDVKM in the germline V gene. Trimming removed 5 bases at V and 0 bases at J, with 6 bases between. This CDR3 is CASSLGSTDTQYF. The CDR3 coding sequence is TGTGCCAGCAGTCTCGGTAGCACAGATACGCAGTATTTT.

V gene TRBV6-2 or TRBV6-3 combines with J gene TRBJ2-3; 11 bases agree with TRBD2. The V segment lost 6 bases and the J segment 2 bases; nucleotides outside the gene matches: 10. CDR1 and CDR2 (germline): MNHEY, SVGEGT. The CDR3 is 17 residues long. The CDR3 sequence is CASSRGLAEPNTDTQYF. The CDR3 region has the DNA TGTGCCAGCAGCCGGGGACTAGCGGAGCCTAACACAGATACGCAGTATTTT.

The chain joins TRBV4-1 to TRBJ2-5; D gene uncertain. Germline V lookup: CDR1 MGHRA, CDR2 YSYEKL. V was clipped by 1 base and J by 3 bases, with 6 bases between them. The CDR3 loop spans 13 amino acids. The chain's CDR3 is CASSQGQKETQYF. Here the CDR3 DNA reads TGCGCCAGCAGCCAAGGGCAGAAAGAGACCCAGTACTTC.

This chain joins TRBV28 and TRBJ2-2; 9 nucleotides align to TRBD1. The CDR3 sequence is 14 residues long. From germline, CDR1 is MDHEN and CDR2 SYDVKM. Trimming at V came to 5 bases and at J to 6 bases, leaving 4 bases not matched to a gene. CDR3 region: CASSQGQGSGELFF. In DNA, the CDR3 is TGTGCCAGCAGTCAGGGACAGGGCTCCGGGGAGCTGTTTTTT. Full variable domain (remainder filled in from reference TRBV28 and TRBJ2-2): DVKVTQSSRYLVKRTGEKVFLECVQDMDHENMFWYRQDPGLGLRLIYFSYDVKMKEKGDIPEGYSVSREKKERFSLILESASTNQTSMYLCASSQGQGSGELFFGEGSRLTVL.

V is TRBV7-8 and J is TRBJ2-7; 7 nucleotides align to TRBD2. CDR1 and CDR2 from the germline V gene are SGHVS and FQNEAQ. The V gene end was trimmed by 5 bases and the J gene end by 0 bases; junction bases not matched to a gene: 7. This CDR3 has 15 amino acids. CDR3 nucleotides: TGTGCCAGCAGCCCGGGGGGATCGAGCTCCTACGAGCAGTACTTC. Protein sequence: CASSPGGSSSYEQYF.

The chain is built from TRBV7-2 and TRBJ2-3; the match to TRBD2 covers 7 bases. V dropped 1 base and J dropped 1; count of bases not matched to a gene: 11. In germline, CDR1 is SGHTA, CDR2 FQGNSA. The CDR3 is made up of 18 amino acids. The DNA of the CDR3 is TGTGCCAGCAGCTTAGTTAGTGGGGGAGCGGGACGCACAGATACGCAGTATTTT. This codes for CASSLVSGGAGRTDTQYF.

This chain connects TRBV7-2 to TRBJ2-7, with D tentatively TRBD2 (5 bases). Germline CDR1 reads SGHTA; CDR2 reads FQGNSA. This CDR3 region has 15 residues. The V end was cut by 1 base, the J end by 5 bases, with 15 bases between. The CDR3 region is CASSLVTAAVHEQYF. CDR3 sequence (DNA): TGTGCCAGCAGCTTAGTTACAGCGGCAGTGCACGAGCAGTACTTC.

V is TRBV11-2 and J is TRBJ2-7; 8 nucleotides match TRBD1. V lost 4 bases, J lost 3 bases, and 11 bases stayed unmatched. The CDR3 runs 16 residues. CDR1 is SGHAT and CDR2 is FQNNGV in the germline V gene. The CDR3 loop reads CASSSRRGRGHYEQYF. CDR3 nucleotide sequence: TGTGCCAGCAGCTCTCGTCGTGGCAGGGGGCACTACGAGCAGTACTTC.

The table lists this clone with a few counts. DNA of the CDR3: TGTGCCAGCAGCTTAGATTTTCTAGCGGGGGGCCTGAGCTCCTACAATGAGCAGTTCTTC. This gives the protein CASSLDFLAGGLSSYNEQFF. The V gene is TRBV11-2, the J gene TRBJ2-1; 11 bases agree with TRBD2. The CDR3 loop spans 20 amino acids. From germline, CDR1 is SGHAT and CDR2 FQNNGV. The ends lost 0 bases at V and 0 bases at J; junction bases unmatched: 10.

This chain uses TRBV7-8 with TRBJ1-2; possibly TRBD1 for D (5 bases). Germline loops: CDR1 SGHVS, CDR2 FQNEAQ. This CDR3 comprises 18 residues. Between the trimmed V and J ends, which lost 0 bases and 0 bases, there was a span of 17 bases. CDR3 residues: CASSLAGQSHSANYGYTF. CDR3 bases: TGTGCCAGCAGCTTAGCGGGGCAGTCCCACTCTGCTAACTATGGCTACACCTTC.

In its sample, this clone was seen a few times. The gene calls are TRBV28 and TRBJ2-1; 7 bases are a match to TRBD2. Germline V gene lookup returns CDR1 MDHEN and CDR2 SYDVKM. The V gene end was trimmed by 5 bases and the J gene end by 9 bases; junction bases not matched to a gene: 1. This CDR3 spans 11 amino acids. CDR3 in amino acids: CASSGEGEQFF. The CDR3 DNA reads as TGTGCCAGCAGTGGGGAGGGTGAGCAGTTCTTC.

The V gene is TRBV4-2, the J gene TRBJ2-5; 10 bases are shared with TRBD2. In germline, CDR1 is LGHNA, CDR2 YNFKEQ. V trimming: 0 bases; J trimming: 5 bases; junction bases outside the gene matches: 6. The CDR3 sequence is 16 residues long. This CDR3 is CASSQEERGGLETQYF. CDR3 in DNA: TGTGCCAGCAGCCAAGAGGAGCGGGGGGGCTTGGAGACCCAGTACTTC.

This rearrangement joins TRBV3-1 (or the pseudogene TRBV3-2) to TRBJ1-4; 8 bases are a match to TRBD1. The CDR3 contains 18 residues. The V and J ends lost 0 bases and 8 bases, in that order; junction bases with no gene match: 14. The germline CDR1 and CDR2 sequences are LGHDT and YNNKEL (reference sequence). The chain's CDR3 is CASSQEPGQGGFREKLFF. In DNA, the CDR3 is TGTGCCAGCAGCCAAGAACCCGGACAGGGCGGATTCCGCGAAAAACTGTTTTTT.

The chain uses TRBV7-3 and TRBJ2-3, with TRBD2 as a possible D gene (5 bases). Trimming stripped 3 bases from V and 3 bases from J, with 13 bases between. Germline V lookup: CDR1 SGHTA, CDR2 FQGTGA. The CDR3 totals 15 residues. The CDR3: CASSFGLRVTDTQYF. The CDR3 nucleotides read TGTGCCAGCAGCTTCGGACTGAGGGTGACAGATACGCAGTATTTT.

The DNA for the CDR3 is TGTGCCAGCAGCTCTAGCATAAGCACAGATACGCAGTATTTT. Protein product: CASSSSISTDTQYF. The chain employs TRBV7-3 and TRBJ2-3, with D maybe TRBD2 (5 bases). This CDR3 spans 14 amino acids. Trimming removed 4 bases at V and 0 bases at J, with 8 bases between. Germline V gene lookup returns CDR1 SGHTA and CDR2 FQGTGA.